One and the same sample provided the 23 T cell receptor beta chains below, sequenced in a study of beta chain features in type 1 diabetes. Study results and caveats: Moderate but significant shortening of TCRB CDR3s was recorded in all four CD4+ subsets from Type 1 diabetes patients.

Antigens of these TCRs are unknown. Expressed TCRB transcripts were sequenced because the isolated RNA had all been reverse transcribed beforehand. Produced via immunoSEQ multiplex PCR; TCRdb's table is partial and in-frame only. Among more than 550,000 clones listed, over 11% were seen once. Sequencing was done on a sample of naive CD4+ T cells from blood. The source of these receptors is a young man with type 1 diabetes.

This sequence joins TRBV9 and TRBJ1-2, with D maybe TRBD1 (6 bases). CDR1 and CDR2 (germline): SGDLS, YYNGEE. Trimming cost V 0 bases and J 8 bases, with 17 bases left between them. The CDR3 consists of 15 residues. The CDR3 loop reads CASSVEGQGSLGYTF. The CDR3 coding sequence is TGTGCCAGCAGCGTAGAGGGGCAGGGGTCTTTAGGCTACACCTTC.

This clone was detected a few times. This chain links TRBV27 with TRBJ1-5; D not certain. Per germline, CDR1 MNHEY and CDR2 SMNVEV (reference sequence). CDR3 length: 20 residues. The ends were cut back, 5 bases at V and 1 base at J, with 27 bases in the middle. The CDR3 DNA is TGTGCCAGCAGTACACGGGATCTGACCATCCGAATGATCAGCAATCAGCCCCAGCATTTT. Its protein product is CASSTRDLTIRMISNQPQHF.

The chain links TRBV30 to TRBJ2-3, with D possibly matching TRBD2 (6 bases). Per germline, CDR1 GTSNPN and CDR2 SVGIG (reference sequence). Trimming removed 0 bases at V and 3 bases at J, with 10 bases between. This CDR3 has 14 amino acids. CDR3 nucleotides: TGTGCCTGGAGTGTTGGAGGGGAGACAGATACGCAGTATTTT. Translated: CAWSVGGETDTQYF.

This clone was found a few times. The CDR3, as DNA: TGCAGCGGCGCGATCCGTTTGGGGACCCAGTACTTC. Its protein is CSGAIRLGTQYF. The chain uses TRBV29-1 and TRBJ2-5; D remains unclear. Germline-derived CDR1 and CDR2 are SQVTM and ANQGSEA. This CDR3 spans 12 amino acids. The ends were cut back, 7 bases at V and 7 bases at J, with 16 bases in the middle.

This clone has just a few counts. The chain links TRBV7-2 to TRBJ2-3, with D maybe TRBD2 (5 bases). CDR1 and CDR2 (germline): SGHTA, FQGNSA. CDR3 length: 12 residues. The V and J ends lost 4 bases and 5 bases respectively, with 7 bases between them. The CDR3 loop reads CASSWAGDTQYF. The CDR3 DNA reads TGTGCCAGCAGCTGGGCGGGAGATACGCAGTATTTT.

The CDR3 protein is CASTAGTSETDTQYF. The CDR3 DNA reads as TGTGCCAGCACCGCCGGGACAAGCGAAACAGATACGCAGTATTTT. The chain employs TRBV7-9 and TRBJ2-3; a possible D gene is TRBD1 (6 bases). Germline V gives CDR1 SEHNR, CDR2 FQNEAQ (reference sequence). CDR3 length: 15 residues. V was trimmed by 7 bases and J by 3 bases, leaving 17 bases between them.

In nucleotides, the CDR3 is TGTGCCAGCAGTGATGCTCCTCCAGGGCGCGGCTACACCTTC. This gives the protein CASSDAPPGRGYTF. This sequence joins TRBV2 and TRBJ1-2; D possibly corresponds to TRBD1 (5 bases). CDR1 is SNHLY, CDR2 FYNNEI, per germline. The CDR3 has 14 residues. Trimming took 3 bases from V and 8 from J, leaving 16 bases between them.

The chain has TRBV5-6 and TRBJ1-1; D uncertain. V was pared by 0 bases and J by 11 bases, with 14 bases between. Germline V CDR1 and CDR2: SGHDT, YYEEEE. The CDR3 covers 13 residues. CDR3: CASSLAGSGRAFF. CDR3 DNA: TGTGCCAGCAGCTTGGCCGGGTCGGGTCGGGCTTTCTTT.

To note about this clone: The identical CDR3 is also encoded by other nucleotide sequences in the sample. V is TRBV5-1 and J is TRBJ2-5; weak D call: TRBD2 (5 bases). Germline V lookup: CDR1 SGHRS, CDR2 YFSETQ. CDR3 length: 14 residues. V lost 0 bases, J lost 5 bases, and 11 bases lay in between. CDR3: CASSLGGLGETQYF. For the CDR3, the DNA is TGCGCCAGCAGCTTGGGAGGGTTGGGGGAGACCCAGTACTTC.

The chain has TRBV13 and TRBJ1-3; possible D gene TRBD1, 5 bases. V lost 3 bases to trimming and J lost 5 bases, with 32 bases between them. This CDR3 comprises 21 residues. CDR1 is PRHDT, CDR2 FYEKMQ, per germline (reference sequence). For the CDR3, the DNA is TGTGCCAGCAGCTTGCCAGGGAAGACAACCCGATTAATACAAAGAAGAAACACCATATATTTT. Its protein is CASSLPGKTTRLIQRRNTIYF.

This clone has more than one count but fewer than ten. This sequence joins TRBV10-3 and TRBJ2-1; the D gene is possibly TRBD2 (6 bases). Germline CDR1 is ENHRY and CDR2 is SYGVKD. This CDR3 comprises 17 residues. The V end lost 0 bases, the J end lost 6 bases, and 18 bases lay between the germline ends. CDR3 bases: TGTGCCATCAGTGAGTCGGCGGGACCGACGCCTGGCAATGAGCAGTTCTTC. As protein: CAISESAGPTPGNEQFF.

This clone was counted a few times. This rearrangement joins TRBV7-6 to TRBJ2-1, with TRBD2 matching over 13 bases. V lost 5 bases to trimming and J lost 2 bases; unmatched junction nucleotides: 0. Germline values: CDR1 SGHVS, CDR2 FNYEAQ. The CDR3 has 15 residues. CDR3 region: CASSGLAGAYNEQFF. In nucleotides, the CDR3 is TGTGCCAGCAGCGGACTAGCGGGAGCCTACAATGAGCAGTTCTTC.

The chain has TRBV7-9 and TRBJ1-1; D gene unclear. CDR3 size: 10 residues. V shed 7 bases and J shed 7 bases, with 7 bases lying between them. The germline CDR1 and CDR2 sequences are SEHNR and FQNEAQ (reference sequence). CDR3 nucleotides: TGTGCCAGCAAGGACGTTGAAGCTTTCTTT. Protein: CASKDVEAFF.

The chain combines TRBV2 with TRBJ2-5; D gene uncertain. The germline CDR1 and CDR2 sequences are SNHLY and FYNNEI. V lost 6 bases and J 3 bases, leaving 14 bases between the germline ends. This CDR3 spans 14 amino acids. This chain's CDR3 is CASRKRVTEETQYF. The CDR3 DNA sequence: TGTGCCAGCAGAAAAAGGGTCACCGAAGAGACCCAGTACTTC.

This chain joins TRBV29-1 and TRBJ2-7, with 7 bases aligning to TRBD2. Germline CDR1 and CDR2: SQVTM and ANQGSEA. V was clipped by 4 bases and J by 0 bases; unmatched bases: 6. CDR3 length equals 14 residues. CDR3 protein: CSVVGLAASYEQYF. In DNA, the CDR3 is TGCAGCGTTGTAGGGCTAGCGGCCTCCTACGAGCAGTACTTC.

This clone turned up a few times. The rearrangement links TRBV6-6 to TRBJ1-4; D unclear. This CDR3 comprises 14 residues. The V and J ends lost 7 bases and 5 bases respectively, with 14 bases between them. In germline, CDR1 is MNHNY, CDR2 SVGAGI (reference sequence). The CDR3 reads CASTPELGNEKLFF. The CDR3 DNA reads TGTGCCAGCACCCCCGAGCTGGGGAATGAAAAACTGTTTTTT.

The J gene is TRBJ1-2, the V gene TRBV28, with 9 bases that match TRBD1. Germline CDR1 and CDR2: MDHEN and SYDVKM. The V and J ends lost 6 bases and 3 bases, in that order; junction bases with no gene match: 8. The CDR3 runs to 15 residues. CDR3 in amino acids: CASRLPQGAHYGYTF. The CDR3 DNA is TGTGCCAGCAGGCTGCCACAGGGGGCCCACTATGGCTACACCTTC.

Only a few counts were recorded for this clone. CDR3 nucleotide sequence: TGCAGTGCTAGGGCAGGGCACGACACCTTC. Encoded protein: CSARAGHDTF. This chain links TRBV20-1 with TRBJ1-2; possibly TRBD1 for D (5 bases). Trimming pared 3 bases from V and 12 bases from J, leaving 11 bases between. There are 10 residues in the CDR3. Germline CDR1 DFQATT, CDR2 SNEGSKA (reference sequence).

This rearrangement joins TRBV28 to TRBJ1-1; 8 nucleotides agree with TRBD1. The CDR3 consists of 15 residues. In germline, CDR1 is MDHEN, CDR2 SYDVKM. V was pared by 4 bases and J by 1 base, with 5 bases of the junction left unmatched. The CDR3 sequence is CASSSNGQGNTEAFF. The CDR3 DNA follows: TGTGCCAGCAGTTCTAATGGACAGGGGAACACTGAAGCTTTCTTT. Full variable domain (missing parts from reference TRBV28 and TRBJ1-1): DVKVTQSSRYLVKRTGEKVFLECVQDMDHENMFWYRQDPGLGLRLIYFSYDVKMKEKGDIPEGYSVSREKKERFSLILESASTNQTSMYLCASSSNGQGNTEAFFGQGTRLTVV.

This clone was seen a few times. The chain carries TRBV7-9 and TRBJ1-4; D is ambiguous. CDR1 SEHNR and CDR2 FQNEAQ come from the germline V gene (reference sequence). Trimming took off 5 bases at V and 4 bases at J, with 14 bases between the two ends. The CDR3 sequence is 15 residues long. The CDR3 loop is CASSLPPPGNEKLFF. CDR3 DNA sequence: TGTGCCAGCAGCCTTCCCCCGCCGGGTAATGAAAAACTGTTTTTT.

A few counts support this clone. The chain employs TRBV29-1 and TRBJ1-2, with D perhaps matching TRBD1 (6 bases). V was clipped by 1 base and J by 3 bases, with 9 bases between them. CDR1 and CDR2 (germline): SQVTM, ANQGSEA. CDR3 length: 13 amino acids. In DNA form, the CDR3 reads TGCAGCGTTGAAGGGGGGGCGCACTATGGCTACACCTTC. Amino acid sequence: CSVEGGAHYGYTF.

V usage is TRBV6-5 and J usage is TRBJ2-3; possibly TRBD2 for D (6 bases). CDR1 and CDR2 from the germline V gene are MNHEY and SVGAGI. The V end was cut by 2 bases, the J end by 1 base, with 10 bases between. The CDR3 consists of 15 residues. The CDR3 DNA follows: TGTGCCAGCAGTTACCCTCGCGGGGGCACAGATACGCAGTATTTT. Residues: CASSYPRGGTDTQYF.

A few counts support this clone. The CDR3 nucleotides read TGCGCCAGCAGCCAAGAAGGGACAGCCGCAGGGACCCAGTACTTC. Translating gives CASSQEGTAAGTQYF. The chain joins TRBV4-1 to TRBJ2-5; 7 bases line up with TRBD1. The V gene end was trimmed by 0 bases and the J gene end by 7 bases; junction bases not matched to a gene: 8. This CDR3 is built from 15 residues. The germline V gene has CDR1 MGHRA and CDR2 YSYEKL.